The sequence of this TCR beta chain was determined in a study of blood T cell repertoires in COVID-19. The wider study: Samples representing acute and convalescent COVID-19 were sourced from the United States, Italy and Spain.

Only in-frame clones appear in the TCRdb table, and some are missing; sequencing was by immunoSEQ multiplex PCR. The repertoire includes about 110,000 clones, around 80% of them detected once, and less than 25% sits in the top ten. From germline, CDR1 is SGHTA and CDR2 FQGNSA. This CDR3 has 15 residues. V lost 7 bases and J lost 1; bases outside the gene matches: 9. This receptor was taken from a man in his 70s with active or convalescent COVID-19. This sequence joins TRBV7-2 and TRBJ1-1; TRBD1 matches at 7 bases. The sample was peripheral blood. The CDR3 region has the DNA TGTGCCAGCACCACCACCGGGACAGCGAACACTGAAGCTTTCTTT. Translating gives CASTTTGTANTEAFF.